The present TCR beta chain was sequenced within a study of early T cells in non-severe SARS-CoV-2 infection. Study context: Sequencing of bulk RNA from unsorted whole blood was done, without chain pairing. Study-wide points: Comparison of clonotypes with VDJdb favored anti-spike CD8 responses while missing private and CD4 specificities.

Each cDNA molecule carried a unique molecular identifier. TCRdb re-called the 5' RACE reads with MiXCR, one entry per CDR3 protein. The sample holds roughly 70,000 distinct CDR3 sequences, under 15% seen once. This clonotype was recorded many times. Its antigen remains unknown. With V trimmed by 0 bases and J by 1 base, 6 bases remained unmatched. The CDR3 contains 19 residues. Germline V gene sequence: CDR1 LGHNA, CDR2 YNFKEQ. V is TRBV4-2 and J is TRBJ2-3; 14 nucleotides align to TRBD2. The sample consisted of whole blood. The TCR sequence derives from an adult who was a healthcare worker with PCR-confirmed SARS-CoV-2 infection or an uninfected control (not recorded which). The CDR3 here is CASSQELVTSGGGTDTQYF. CDR3 coding DNA: TGTGCCAGCAGCCAAGAGCTTGTGACTAGCGGGGGGGGCACAGATACGCAGTATTTT.